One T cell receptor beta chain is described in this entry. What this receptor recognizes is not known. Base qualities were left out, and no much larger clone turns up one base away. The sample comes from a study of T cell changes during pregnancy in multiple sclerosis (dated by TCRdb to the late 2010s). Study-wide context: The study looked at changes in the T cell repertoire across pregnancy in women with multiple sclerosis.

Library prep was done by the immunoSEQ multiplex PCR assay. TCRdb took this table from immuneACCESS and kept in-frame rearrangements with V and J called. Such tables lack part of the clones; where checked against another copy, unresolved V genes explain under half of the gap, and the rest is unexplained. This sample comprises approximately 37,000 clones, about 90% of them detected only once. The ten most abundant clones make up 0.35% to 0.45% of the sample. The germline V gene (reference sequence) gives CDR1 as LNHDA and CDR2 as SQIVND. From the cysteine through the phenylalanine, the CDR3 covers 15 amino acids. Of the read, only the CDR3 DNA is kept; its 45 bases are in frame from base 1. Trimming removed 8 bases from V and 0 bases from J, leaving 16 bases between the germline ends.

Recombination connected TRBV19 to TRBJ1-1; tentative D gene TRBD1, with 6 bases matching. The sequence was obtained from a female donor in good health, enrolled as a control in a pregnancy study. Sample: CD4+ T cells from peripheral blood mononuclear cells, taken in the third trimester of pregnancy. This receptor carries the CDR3 CASGRAQGLNTEAFF. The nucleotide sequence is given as TGTGCCAGTGGCCGAGCTCAGGGGTTGAACACTGAAGCTTTCTTT.